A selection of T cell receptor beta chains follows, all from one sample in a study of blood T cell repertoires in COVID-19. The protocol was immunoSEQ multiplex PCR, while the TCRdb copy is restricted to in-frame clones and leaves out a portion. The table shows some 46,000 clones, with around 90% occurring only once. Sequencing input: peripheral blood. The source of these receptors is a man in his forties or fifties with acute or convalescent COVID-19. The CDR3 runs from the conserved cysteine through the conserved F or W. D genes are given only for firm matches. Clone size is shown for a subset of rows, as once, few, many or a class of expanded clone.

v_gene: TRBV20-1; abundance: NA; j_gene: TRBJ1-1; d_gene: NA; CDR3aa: CSASLVRGTEAFF; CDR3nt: TGCAGTGCTAGTCTAGTCAGAGGGACTGAAGCTTTCTTT
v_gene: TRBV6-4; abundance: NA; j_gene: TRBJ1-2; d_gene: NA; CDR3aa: CARYMITYGYTF; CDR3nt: TGTGCCCGCTATATGATAACTTATGGCTACACCTTC
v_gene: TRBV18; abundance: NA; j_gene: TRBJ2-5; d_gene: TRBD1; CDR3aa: CASSPQGAETQYF; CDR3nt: TGTGCCAGCTCGCCACAGGGGGCCGAGACCCAGTACTTC
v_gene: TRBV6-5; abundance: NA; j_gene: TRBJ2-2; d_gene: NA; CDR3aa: CASRSGRDTGELFF; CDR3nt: TGTGCCAGCAGGAGCGGCCGCGACACCGGGGAGCTGTTTTTT
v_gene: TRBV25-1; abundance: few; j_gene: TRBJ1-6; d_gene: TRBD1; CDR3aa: CASSEGTGGSPLHF; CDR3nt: TGTGCCAGCAGTGAAGGGACAGGGGGTTCACCCCTCCACTTT
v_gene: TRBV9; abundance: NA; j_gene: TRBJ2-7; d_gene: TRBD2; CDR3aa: CASSVASGGAPYEQYF; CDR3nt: TGTGCCAGCAGCGTAGCTAGCGGGGGGGCTCCCTACGAGCAGTACTTC
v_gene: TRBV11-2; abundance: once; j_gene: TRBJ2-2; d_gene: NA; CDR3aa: CASSNTGELFF; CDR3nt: TGTGCCAGCTCTAACACCGGGGAGCTGTTTTTT
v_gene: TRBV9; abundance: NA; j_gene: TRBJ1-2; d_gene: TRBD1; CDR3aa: CASSPGTGAGYTF; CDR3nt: TGTGCCAGCAGTCCCGGGACAGGGGCCGGCTACACCTTC
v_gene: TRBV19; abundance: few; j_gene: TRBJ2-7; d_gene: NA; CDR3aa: CASSVPSAGQPFEQYF; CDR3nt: TGTGCCAGTAGTGTACCTTCGGCGGGACAGCCCTTCGAGCAGTACTTC
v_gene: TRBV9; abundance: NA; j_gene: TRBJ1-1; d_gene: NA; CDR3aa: CASSVGEWSPVGEAFF; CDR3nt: TGTGCCAGCAGCGTTGGAGAGTGGTCCCCGGTGGGTGAAGCTTTCTTT
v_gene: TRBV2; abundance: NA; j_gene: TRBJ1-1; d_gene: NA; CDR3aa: CASSESWQGKAFF; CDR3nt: TGTGCCAGCAGTGAATCCTGGCAGGGCAAAGCTTTCTTT
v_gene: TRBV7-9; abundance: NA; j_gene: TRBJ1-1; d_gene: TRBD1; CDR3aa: CASSPGQVWSMNTEAFF; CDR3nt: TGTGCCAGCAGCCCCGGACAGGTGTGGTCGATGAACACTGAAGCTTTCTTT
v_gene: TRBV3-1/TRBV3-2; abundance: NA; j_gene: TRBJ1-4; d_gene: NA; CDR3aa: CASRLSGNEKLFF; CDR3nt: TGTGCCAGCAGGCTTTCCGGGAATGAAAAACTGTTTTTT
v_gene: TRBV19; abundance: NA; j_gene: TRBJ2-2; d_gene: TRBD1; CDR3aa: CASSPGWGTGVTGELFF; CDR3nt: TGTGCCAGTAGCCCCGGTTGGGGGACAGGGGTGACCGGGGAGCTGTTTTTT
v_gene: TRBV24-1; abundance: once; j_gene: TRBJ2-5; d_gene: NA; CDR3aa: CATSDARDSGETQYF; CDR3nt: TGTGCCACCAGTGACGCCCGGGACAGCGGGGAGACCCAGTACTTC
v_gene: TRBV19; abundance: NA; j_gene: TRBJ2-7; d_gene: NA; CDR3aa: CASSPRRDEQYF; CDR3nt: TGTGCCAGTAGCCCTAGGCGGGACGAGCAGTACTTC
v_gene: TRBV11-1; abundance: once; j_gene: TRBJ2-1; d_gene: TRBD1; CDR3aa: CASSWDRGPHEQFF; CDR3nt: TGTGCCAGCAGCTGGGACAGGGGGCCCCATGAGCAGTTCTTC
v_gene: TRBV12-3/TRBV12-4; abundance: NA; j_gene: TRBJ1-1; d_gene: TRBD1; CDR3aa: CASFRQGAAEAFF; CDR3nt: TGTGCCAGCTTTCGGCAGGGGGCGGCTGAAGCTTTCTTT
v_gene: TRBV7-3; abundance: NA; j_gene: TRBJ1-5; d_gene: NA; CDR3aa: CASSLTSNQPQHF; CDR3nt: TGTGCCAGCAGCTTAACATCGAATCAGCCCCAGCATTTT
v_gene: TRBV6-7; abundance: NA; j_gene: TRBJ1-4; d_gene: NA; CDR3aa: CASSSTLGAGEKLFF; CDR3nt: TGTGCCAGCAGTTCGACGTTGGGGGCCGGGGAAAAACTGTTTTTT
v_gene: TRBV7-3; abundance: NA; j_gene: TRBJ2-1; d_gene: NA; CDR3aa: CASSYAGARRNEQFF; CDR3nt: TGTGCCAGCAGCTACGCAGGGGCGCGGAGGAATGAGCAGTTCTTC
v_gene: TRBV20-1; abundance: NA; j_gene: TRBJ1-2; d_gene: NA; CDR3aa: CSASWPGPNYGYTF; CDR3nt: TGCAGTGCTAGTTGGCCGGGTCCTAACTATGGCTACACCTTC
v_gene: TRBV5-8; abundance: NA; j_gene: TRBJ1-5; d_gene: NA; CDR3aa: CASSHRKTGNQPQHF; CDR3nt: TGTGCCAGCAGCCACCGAAAAACAGGGAATCAGCCCCAGCATTTT
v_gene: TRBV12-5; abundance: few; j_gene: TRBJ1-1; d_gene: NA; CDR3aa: CASGFRSPLTGNTEAFF; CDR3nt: TGTGCTAGTGGTTTCCGTTCACCCCTTACAGGGAACACTGAAGCTTTCTTT
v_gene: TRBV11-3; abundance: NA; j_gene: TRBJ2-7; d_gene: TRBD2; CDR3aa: CASSSPQREPPYEQYF; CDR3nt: TGTGCCAGCAGCTCTCCTCAGCGGGAGCCTCCCTACGAGCAGTACTTC
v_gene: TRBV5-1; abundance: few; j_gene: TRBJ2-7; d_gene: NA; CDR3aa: CASRDGGYRAGDDEQYF; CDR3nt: TGCGCCAGCAGGGATGGGGGGTACAGGGCGGGAGACGACGAGCAGTACTTC
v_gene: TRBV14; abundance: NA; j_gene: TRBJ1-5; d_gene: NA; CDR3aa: CASSQANQPQHF; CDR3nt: TGTGCCAGCAGCCAAGCTAATCAGCCCCAGCATTTT